The entry that follows covers one TCR beta chain sequence. The antigen remains undetermined. A multiplex PCR was run with 60 Vbeta primers and 13 Jbeta primers. As handled by the study authors: In a later analysis, around 10 million of tens of millions of unique beta chains occurred in at least two donors. TCRdb keeps only in-frame clones here, not all; method: immunoSEQ multiplex PCR. The D gene and trimming were derived from the DNA, and the V and J assignments and clone size from that table. The sample includes tens of thousands of clones, 67% seen only once; the top ten take 2.1%. V was clipped by 3 bases and J by 4 bases; unmatched bases: 9. The germline V gene encodes CDR1 SGHNT and CDR2 YYREEE (reference sequence). The CDR3 covers 16 residues. This sample was taken from a study of cytomegalovirus exposure and HLA in healthy donors. Study-wide findings and caveats: A list of roughly 180 TCR beta chains associated with cytomegalovirus was given. CMV serostatus was the sole immune exposure data available.

Sequenced input: PBMCs. The rearrangement links TRBV5-4 to TRBJ2-5; the match to TRBD2 covers 10 bases. This clonotype was obtained from a man aged 25-40 years in good health and CMV-seronegative. CDR3 DNA: TGTGCCAGCAGCTCCTCCTGGACTAGCGGCTTAGAGACCCAGTACTTC. It yields the protein CASSSSWTSGLETQYF.